The 18 T cell receptor beta chains below come from one sample, sequenced in a study of blood T cells in healthy people across ages. Next came a second PCR, run for roughly 6 to 11 cycles, which used a sample-barcoded 5' primer along with a J-beta primer mix. TCRdb redid the calling of the 5' RACE reads with MiXCR, one entry per CDR3 protein. The sample comprises 1.5 million to 2 million distinct CDR3 sequences, roughly two fifths of which are singletons, and roughly 23% rests with the top ten. The sample taken for sequencing was blood. The source is a human donor in good health.

This clonotype was detected a few times. V and J are TRBV6-1 and TRBJ2-1; the D is unclear. The CDR3 totals 13 residues. Germline CDR1 and CDR2: MNHNS and SASEGT. Trimming stripped 5 bases from V and 5 bases from J, with 10 bases between. Here the CDR3 DNA reads TGTGCCAGCAGTACCGCCAGGAACAATGAGCAGTTCTTC. Amino acid sequence: CASSTARNNEQFF.

This clonotype appeared a few times. The J gene is TRBJ2-5, the V gene TRBV10-3; possible D gene TRBD1, 6 bases. Trimming removed 3 bases at V and 2 bases at J, with 16 bases between. Germline V gene sequence: CDR1 ENHRY, CDR2 SYGVKD. The CDR3 consists of 16 residues. Here the CDR3 reads CAISEVWAGTQETQYF. CDR3 in DNA: TGTGCCATCAGTGAAGTGTGGGCCGGGACACAAGAGACCCAGTACTTC.

V and J are TRBV20-1 and TRBJ2-3; the D is unclear. Trimming stripped 2 bases from V and 5 bases from J, with 11 bases between. The CDR3 is made up of 13 amino acids. CDR1 and CDR2 (germline): DFQATT, SNEGSKA (reference sequence). Here the CDR3 reads CSARITPVDTQYF. The CDR3, as DNA: TGCAGTGCTAGAATCACGCCGGTAGATACGCAGTATTTT.

This clonotype showed up just a few times. The rearrangement links TRBV7-9 to TRBJ2-7; perhaps TRBD2 as D (6 bases). The V end lost 6 bases, the J end lost 6 bases, and 12 bases lay between the germline ends. CDR1 and CDR2 from the germline V gene are SEHNR and FQNEAQ (reference sequence). The CDR3 has 12 amino acids. CDR3 coding DNA: TGTGCCAGCAGTGACGCCGGGGGCGAGCAGTACTTC. Translation: CASSDAGGEQYF.

J is TRBJ2-1 and V is TRBV2; 8 nucleotides align to TRBD2. The J segment lost 1 base and the V segment lost 4 bases, leaving 6 bases of the junction unmatched. Germline CDR1 reads SNHLY; CDR2 reads FYNNEI. CDR3 length: 16 amino acids. The DNA for the CDR3 is TGTGCCAGCAGTGGAAATAGCGGGGATTCCTACAATGAGCAGTTCTTC. Its protein is CASSGNSGDSYNEQFF.

This clonotype was seen a handful of times. The J gene is TRBJ1-6, the V gene TRBV5-1; TRBD1 is a possible D gene (6 bases). Germline assignment: CDR1 SGHRS and CDR2 YFSETQ. Trimming shortened V by 0 bases and J by 9 bases, and 13 bases separated the two germline ends. The CDR3 totals 15 residues. The CDR3 region is CASSLEATGGSPLHF. The CDR3 DNA reads as TGCGCCAGCAGCTTGGAAGCGACAGGAGGTTCACCCCTCCACTTT.

The chain is built from TRBV9 and TRBJ2-3; TRBD2 agrees at 9 bases. CDR1 SGDLS and CDR2 YYNGEE come from the germline V gene. CDR3 size: 17 residues. V was clipped by 4 bases and J by 5 bases; unmatched bases: 14. The CDR3 loop reads CASSSNPRLAAQDTQYF. As DNA, the CDR3 is TGTGCCAGCAGCTCGAATCCGAGACTAGCGGCTCAAGATACGCAGTATTTT.

The rearrangement links TRBV5-1 to TRBJ1-1; TRBD1 matches at 11 bases. The CDR3 consists of 15 residues. Germline trimming cut 3 bases from V and 4 bases from J; bases unmatched to any gene: 5. The germline CDR1 and CDR2 sequences are SGHRS and YFSETQ. CDR3 residues: CASSWTGGSSTEAFF. CDR3 nucleotides: TGCGCCAGCAGCTGGACAGGGGGCTCTAGCACTGAAGCTTTCTTT.

This clonotype was picked up one time. The gene calls are TRBV4-3 and TRBJ2-1, with TRBD2 matching over 7 bases. Germline V gene lookup returns CDR1 LGHNA and CDR2 YSLEER. This CDR3 is built from 12 residues. Losses at the gene ends were 7 bases for V and 8 bases for J; bases not matched to a gene: 5. This CDR3 is CASTGGEDEQFF. CDR3 bases: TGCGCCAGCACGGGGGGAGAAGATGAGCAGTTCTTC.

The table lists this clonotype with a few counts. This chain connects TRBV29-1 to TRBJ2-3; 11 bases are a match to TRBD2. Germline assignment: CDR1 SQVTM and CDR2 ANQGSEA. This CDR3 region has 14 residues. The CDR3 DNA sequence: TGCAGTGTTAGGACTAGCGGGAGCACAGATACGCAGTATTTT. The encoded protein is CSVRTSGSTDTQYF.

This clonotype has more than one count but fewer than ten. This sequence joins TRBV6-4 and TRBJ2-7, with D possibly TRBD2 on 7 matching bases. The CDR3 length is 14 residues. The V end lost 10 bases, the J end lost 7 bases, and 23 bases lay between the germline ends. CDR1 MRHNA and CDR2 SNTAGT come from the germline V gene. The CDR3 DNA sequence: TGTGCCATCCCTCCTCCCGGGGGGCCGGGAGAGCAGTACTTC. Its protein is CAIPPPGGPGEQYF.

The chain joins TRBV4-1 to TRBJ1-2; D is unresolved. The CDR3 covers 14 residues. V lost 2 bases to trimming and J lost 6 bases, with 13 bases between them. From germline, CDR1 is MGHRA and CDR2 YSYEKL. This chain's CDR3 is CASSQFYRRDGYTF. DNA of the CDR3: TGCGCCAGCAGCCAATTTTACCGGCGAGATGGCTACACCTTC.

This clonotype was picked up a small number of times. The chain couples TRBV7-9 to TRBJ1-2, with TRBD1 matching over 7 bases. V lost 4 bases, J lost 1 base, and 9 bases stayed unmatched. The V gene's germline CDR1 is SEHNR and CDR2 FQNEAQ (reference sequence). The CDR3 sequence is 16 residues long. The CDR3 DNA reads as TGTGCCAGCAGCTCACACGATAGGGGGCTTAACTATGGCTACACCTTC. This encodes CASSSHDRGLNYGYTF.

This chain connects TRBV7-9 to TRBJ2-7, with TRBD2 matching 11 bases. Germline trimming cut 5 bases from V and 4 bases from J; bases unmatched to any gene: 19. Germline V gene sequence: CDR1 SEHNR, CDR2 FQNEAQ (reference sequence). The CDR3 sequence is 19 residues long. The CDR3 sequence is CASSRPIDQGLADRYEQYF. In nucleotides, the CDR3 is TGTGCCAGCAGCCGACCGATTGACCAGGGACTAGCGGATCGATACGAGCAGTACTTC.

This clonotype was counted a few times. V and J are TRBV9 and TRBJ2-7, with 9 bases aligning to TRBD1. The trim removed 3 bases at V and 4 bases at J, leaving 8 bases unmatched. The CDR3 is 15 residues long. Germline CDR1 reads SGDLS; CDR2 reads YYNGEE. The DNA of the CDR3 is TGTGCCAGCAGCGCCACCGGGACAGGGTTTTACGAGCAGTACTTC. Translation gives CASSATGTGFYEQYF.

The V gene is TRBV29-1, the J gene TRBJ1-2, with D hard to call. The V end lost 5 bases, the J end lost 0 bases, and 10 bases lay between the germline ends. There are 13 residues in the CDR3. Germline V gene sequence: CDR1 SQVTM, CDR2 ANQGSEA. The CDR3 region has the DNA TGCAGCGTTCAGCCTGGAGCTAACTATGGCTACACCTTC. Encoded protein: CSVQPGANYGYTF.

The gene calls are TRBV28 and TRBJ2-7; D not certain. Germline lookup yields CDR1 MDHEN and CDR2 SYDVKM. Trimming pared 1 base from V and 7 bases from J, leaving 11 bases between. The length of the CDR3 is 13 residues. CDR3 residues: CASSLLWAGEQYF. Here the CDR3 DNA reads TGTGCCAGCAGTTTATTGTGGGCCGGGGAGCAGTACTTC.

The rearrangement uses TRBV29-1 and TRBJ2-5, with D unclear. Germline V CDR1 and CDR2: SQVTM, ANQGSEA. This CDR3 has 11 amino acids. V lost 7 bases, J lost 11 bases, and 17 bases lay in between. CDR3 in amino acids: CSGGGVNEQYF. The CDR3 DNA reads as TGCAGCGGGGGTGGGGTTAATGAGCAGTACTTC.